These 25 T cell receptor beta chains were all obtained from the same sample, sequenced in a study of naive and memory T cell subsets (dated by TCRdb to about 2017). Libraries came from UMI-ligation and nested PCR. TCRdb lists the instrument as Illumina MiSeq. The beta constant-region primer was an equimolar mix of two oligonucleotides covering both TRBC1 and TRBC2. Four rounds of PCR, combining the SP2 primer with nested alpha and beta constant-region primers, were used to amplify the ligated cDNA. The public reads were run again by TCRdb, first through fastp at Q25 and then through MiXCR, and only productive beta chains were kept. Each entry is one CDR3 protein sequence, shown with its most common DNA and genes. Present in this sample are 95,000 to 150,000 distinct CDR3 sequences, just over 35% of which were seen just once. The top ten clones comprise 0.8% to 1% of the sample. Sequencing used central memory CD4+ T cells from blood. The cell subset or site label of this sample denotes: central memory, CD45RA- CD27+. The source is a human donor in good health.

This clonotype has just a few counts. This chain connects TRBV6-5 to TRBJ2-3; D call uncertain. The V and J ends lost 2 bases and 3 bases respectively, with 12 bases between them. This CDR3 region has 15 residues. The germline V gene has CDR1 MNHEY and CDR2 SVGAGI. The CDR3 DNA sequence: TGTGCCAGCAGTTACGGTCAGGCGAAAACAGATACGCAGTATTTT. Translating gives CASSYGQAKTDTQYF.

The chain carries TRBV9 and TRBJ1-1; 7 bases match TRBD1. The length of the CDR3 is 13 residues. CDR1 and CDR2 from the germline V gene are SGDLS and YYNGEE. With V trimmed by 0 bases and J by 11 bases, 7 bases remained unmatched. DNA of the CDR3: TGTGCCAGCAGCGTAGTGGAGGGGGCAGGGGCTTTCTTT. Protein product: CASSVVEGAGAFF.

The chain has TRBV29-1 and TRBJ2-1, with D perhaps TRBD1 (5 bases). Germline V gives CDR1 SQVTM, CDR2 ANQGSEA. V was pared by 3 bases and J by 5 bases, with 11 bases between. The CDR3 consists of 13 residues. The CDR3 nucleotides read TGCAGCGTTGACGCGACAGTTGACAATGAGCAGTTCTTC. Amino acids: CSVDATVDNEQFF.

The chain uses TRBV23-1 and TRBJ2-1; 11 bases fit TRBD2. TRBV23-1 is an open reading frame, and its role is uncertain. CDR3 size: 17 residues. The trim removed 2 bases at V and 0 bases at J, leaving 3 bases unmatched. CDR3 amino acids: CASSQRTSGSSYNEQFF. As DNA, the CDR3 is TGCGCCAGCAGTCAACGAACTAGCGGGAGCTCCTACAATGAGCAGTTCTTC.

This chain connects TRBV4-2 to TRBJ2-3; D may be TRBD2 (5 bases). CDR1 is LGHNA, CDR2 YNFKEQ, per germline. This CDR3 region has 14 residues. V shed 1 base and J shed 5 bases, with 10 bases lying between them. CDR3 sequence reads: CASSQARVEDTQYF. CDR3 nucleotide sequence: TGTGCCAGCAGCCAAGCGAGGGTTGAAGATACGCAGTATTTT.

The chain uses TRBV20-1 and TRBJ2-7; no firm D call. Deletions cut 0 bases from V and 2 bases from J, with 11 bases between. Germline CDR1 is DFQATT and CDR2 is SNEGSKA (reference sequence). The CDR3 is 14 residues long. CDR3 amino acids: CSARDTTRAYEQYF. The CDR3 region has the DNA TGCAGTGCTAGAGATACGACGAGAGCCTACGAGCAGTACTTC.

This clonotype has a handful of counts. Here the CDR3 DNA reads TGCAGTGCCGAAGAGAGGGGCTCCTACAATGAGCAGTTCTTC. It translates to CSAEERGSYNEQFF. The chain recombines TRBV20-1 with TRBJ2-1; D assignment may be TRBD1 or TRBD2 (5 bases each). V lost 6 bases to trimming and J lost 0 bases, with 12 bases between them. Per germline, CDR1 DFQATT and CDR2 SNEGSKA (reference sequence). The length of the CDR3 is 14 residues.

The V and J genes are TRBV5-4 and TRBJ2-7; TRBD1 matches at 8 bases. The CDR3 is 15 residues long. J lost 4 bases, V lost 4 bases, and 10 bases had no gene match. Per the germline V gene, CDR1 is SGHNT and CDR2 is YYREEE (reference sequence). In nucleotides, the CDR3 is TGTGCCAGCAGCCTTCAGGGGGCAATGTCATACGAGCAGTACTTC. Protein sequence: CASSLQGAMSYEQYF.

This clonotype was counted a few times. The junction differs from germline at one of its ends, possibly a read error. The CDR3 protein is CSVEGPDEKLFF. The CDR3, as DNA: TGCAGCGTCGAAGGTCCCGATGAAAAACTGTTTTTT. The gene calls are TRBV29-1 and TRBJ1-4; unclear D gene. The CDR3 totals 12 residues. Per the germline V gene, CDR1 is SQVTM and CDR2 is ANQGSEA. The full variable domain, completed using reference TRBV29-1 and TRBJ1-4, is SAVISQKPSRDICQRGTSLTIQCQVDSQVTMMFWYRQQPGQSLTLIATANQGSEATYESGFVIDKFPISRPNLTFSTLTVSNMSPEDSSIYLCSVEGPDEKLFFGSGTQLSVL.

This clonotype was picked up a small number of times. This rearrangement joins TRBV13 to TRBJ2-7, with 8 bases identical to TRBD1. Germline CDR1 and CDR2: PRHDT and FYEKMQ (reference sequence). The J segment lost 6 bases and the V segment lost 5 bases, leaving 9 bases of the junction unmatched. The CDR3 covers 14 residues. Here the CDR3 reads CASSVRTGFREQYF. CDR3 DNA: TGTGCCAGCAGCGTAAGGACAGGGTTTCGCGAGCAGTACTTC.

This clonotype was observed a handful of times. The chain links TRBV6-6 to TRBJ2-1; 9 positions match TRBD1. The CDR3 runs to 13 residues. The V gene's germline CDR1 is MNHNY and CDR2 SVGAGI (reference sequence). Trimming cost V 7 bases and J 9 bases; bases outside gene matches: 7. The CDR3 protein is CASKNRGPGEQFF. In DNA, the CDR3 is TGTGCCAGCAAAAACAGGGGGCCGGGTGAGCAGTTCTTC.

This clonotype was found a few times. The genes are TRBV5-8 and TRBJ2-1; maybe TRBD2 (5 bases). CDR3 length equals 15 residues. V lost 3 bases, J lost 0 bases, and 10 bases lay in between. Germline V lookup: CDR1 SGHTS, CDR2 YDEGEE. The CDR3 is CASSSGLNSYNEQFF. The CDR3 nucleotides read TGTGCCAGCAGCTCTGGACTTAACTCCTACAATGAGCAGTTCTTC.

This chain connects TRBV6-5 to TRBJ2-6; D not resolved. The CDR3 consists of 19 residues. The germline V and J ends were trimmed by 0 bases and 0 bases, with 15 bases remaining between them. Germline CDR1 is MNHEY and CDR2 is SVGAGI. CDR3 protein: CASSYSMWNRNSGANVLTF. DNA for the CDR3: TGTGCCAGCAGTTACTCAATGTGGAACCGGAACTCTGGGGCCAACGTCCTGACTTTC.

CDR3 DNA: TGTGCCAGCAGTTTACAGGGGGATGGAAAGCCCCAGCATTTT. It codes for CASSLQGDGKPQHF. V is TRBV12-3 or TRBV12-4 and J is TRBJ1-5; 7 bases are shared with TRBD1. The length of the CDR3 is 14 residues. The V and J ends lost 2 bases and 8 bases, in that order; junction bases with no gene match: 6.

This clonotype was counted once. This rearrangement joins TRBV7-2 to TRBJ2-7; 7 bases agree with TRBD1. The V gene's germline CDR1 is SGHTA and CDR2 FQGNSA. CDR3 length equals 15 residues. Trimming at V came to 5 bases and at J to 2 bases, leaving 9 bases not matched to a gene. The CDR3 region has the DNA TGTGCCAGCAGCCCCTGGGACAGCTCCACCTACGAGCAGTACTTC. Amino acid sequence: CASSPWDSSTYEQYF.

The V and J genes are TRBV20-1 and TRBJ2-5, with 11 bases fitting TRBD2. The germline gives CDR1 DFQATT, CDR2 SNEGSKA (reference sequence). Losses at the gene ends were 3 bases for V and 5 bases for J; bases not matched to a gene: 11. The CDR3 spans 16 residues. CDR3 sequence: CSASGLAGGPRETQYF. CDR3 DNA sequence: TGCAGTGCTAGCGGTTTAGCGGGAGGGCCACGGGAGACCCAGTACTTC.

CDR3 residues: CASREGGTQYF. CDR3 DNA: TGTGCCAGCAGGGAGGGGGGTACGCAGTATTTT. The chain couples TRBV11-2 to TRBJ2-3; either TRBD1 or TRBD2 may fit D (6 bases each). Germline assignment: CDR1 SGHAT and CDR2 FQNNGV. The CDR3 length is 11 residues. The V end lost 6 bases, the J end lost 8 bases, and 9 bases lay between the germline ends.

This clonotype appeared a few times. The chain combines TRBV5-1 with TRBJ2-7; D remains unclear. The V gene's germline CDR1 is SGHRS and CDR2 YFSETQ. The CDR3 loop spans 12 amino acids. With 5 bases removed from V and 2 bases from J, the gap between germline ends came to 8 bases. CDR3 residues: CASSGHPYEQYF. The CDR3 DNA follows: TGCGCCAGCAGTGGGCACCCCTACGAGCAGTACTTC. The whole variable domain, filled in from reference TRBV5-1 and TRBJ2-7, reads KAGVTQTPRYLIKTRGQQVTLSCSPISGHRSVSWYQQTPGQGLQFLFEYFSETQRNKGNFPGRFSGRQFSNSRSEMNVSTLELGDSALYLCASSGHPYEQYFGPGTRLTVT.

The chain links TRBV3-1 to TRBJ2-2; D unclear. Trimming took 0 bases from V and 8 from J, leaving 7 bases between them. Germline lookup yields CDR1 LGHDT and CDR2 YNNKEL (reference sequence). CDR3 length: 13 amino acids. The CDR3 coding sequence is TGTGCCAGCAGCCAAGAGGTGGAGGGGGAGCTGTTTTTT. Translating it yields CASSQEVEGELFF.

This chain links TRBV5-1 with TRBJ2-1; 11 bases agree with TRBD2. V shed 3 bases and J 7 bases; nucleotides not matched to a gene: 9. Looked up from germline, CDR1 is SGHRS and CDR2 is YFSETQ. This CDR3 contains 16 residues. The CDR3 nucleotides are TGCGCCAGCAGCTCTAATAGCGGGAGGGCCGTTAATGAGCAGTTCTTC. It is translated as CASSSNSGRAVNEQFF. The full variable domain, completed using reference TRBV5-1 and TRBJ2-1, is KAGVTQTPRYLIKTRGQQVTLSCSPISGHRSVSWYQQTPGQGLQFLFEYFSETQRNKGNFPGRFSGRQFSNSRSEMNVSTLELGDSALYLCASSSNSGRAVNEQFFGPGTRLTVL.

In its sample, this clonotype was seen a few times. The rearrangement joins TRBV6-1 to TRBJ2-1; possibly TRBD2 for D (6 bases). Per the germline V gene, CDR1 is MNHNS and CDR2 is SASEGT. The V end was cut by 2 bases, the J end by 2 bases, with 19 bases between. The CDR3 consists of 18 residues. CDR3 DNA: TGTGCCAGCAGTGAATGGGGAATCAGCGGACTAACCTACAATGAGCAGTTCTTC. It encodes CASSEWGISGLTYNEQFF.

J is TRBJ2-2 and V is TRBV3-1, with 13 bases lining up with TRBD2. Germline loops: CDR1 LGHDT, CDR2 YNNKEL (reference sequence). V lost 2 bases to trimming and J lost 1 base; unmatched junction nucleotides: 7. This CDR3 contains 19 residues. The CDR3 protein is CASSQPGTSGTMNTGELFF. The CDR3 region has the DNA TGTGCCAGCAGCCAACCCGGGACTAGCGGGACGATGAACACCGGGGAGCTGTTTTTT.

This chain links TRBV6-1 with TRBJ2-7; 10 bases are shared with TRBD2. Germline V gene data show CDR1 as MNHNS and CDR2 as SASEGT. The J segment lost 0 bases and the V segment lost 4 bases, leaving 3 bases of the junction unmatched. The CDR3 is 15 amino acids. Here the CDR3 reads CASSASGSRSYEQYF. The CDR3 region has the DNA TGTGCCAGCAGTGCTAGCGGGAGTCGCTCCTACGAGCAGTACTTC.

The CDR3 DNA sequence: TGTGCCAGCAGCCAAGATAGAGATACGCAGTATTTT. It codes for CASSQDRDTQYF. This rearrangement joins TRBV4-2 to TRBJ2-3; the D is unclear. Between the trimmed V and J ends, which lost 0 bases and 5 bases, there was a span of 3 bases. CDR1 is LGHNA, CDR2 YNFKEQ, per germline. This CDR3 is built from 12 residues.

The chain employs TRBV15 and TRBJ2-7; 7 bases are a match to TRBD2. V lost 3 bases, J lost 3 bases, and 5 bases stayed unmatched. Germline V gives CDR1 LNHNV, CDR2 YYDKDF (reference sequence). This CDR3 is 14 amino acids long. CDR3 amino acids: CATSRGGEVYEQYF. The CDR3 region has the DNA TGTGCCACCAGCAGGGGAGGGGAGGTCTACGAGCAGTACTTC. The whole variable domain, remainder taken from reference TRBV15 and TRBJ2-7, is DAMVIQNPRYQVTQFGKPVTLSCSQTLNHNVMYWYQQKSSQAPKLLFHYYDKDFNNEADTPDNFQSRRPNTSFCFLDIRSPGLGDTAMYLCATSRGGEVYEQYFGPGTRLTVT.